This T cell receptor beta chain originates from a study of vaccination and CD4 T cells after COVID-19. Study findings and constraints: Counts of SARS-CoV-2-reactive clonotypes had a median that went from roughly 22 to 38, a nonsignificant change.

This CDR3 is 12 amino acids long. CDR1 DFQATT and CDR2 SNEGSKA come from the germline V gene (reference sequence). The V end lost 5 bases, the J end lost 7 bases, and 13 bases lay between the germline ends. Sequencing of DNA taken from cultured CD4+ T cells relied on the Oncomine TCR Beta short-read assay. TCRdb processed the PCR reads anew with MiXCR; each CDR3 protein has one entry. The sample has approximately 18,000 distinct CDR3 sequences, more than 55% seen once. Notes on this clonotype: No antigen is known for it.

Treatment indicated: approximately 9-day PBMC culture with coronavirus spike peptide pools or control peptides (ViraFEST assay). This sequence was found in a human donor who had recovered from COVID-19. The material sequenced was CD4+ T cells from blood, cultured in vitro. The chain links TRBV20-1 to TRBJ2-3; D not resolved. DNA for the CDR3: TGCAGTGCTGACCCGGCCGGGTATACGCAGTATTTT. Protein product: CSADPAGYTQYF.